This T cell receptor (delta chain) was identified during a study of fetal and pediatric gammadelta thymocytes (dated by TCRdb to about 2022). Background for the entire study: To strengthen a single-cell study of gammadelta thymocyte development, the researchers used bulk gammadelta thymocyte repertoires that mixed previously published data with newly generated, unpublished data. In total, the bulk gammadelta thymocyte repertoire set covered ten or so subjects, made up of 7 pediatric thymus donors and 3 fetal thymus donors. Bulk gammadelta thymocyte repertoires combined previously published data (refs 27,28) with unpublished data. Bulk TCR repertoire data were added to increase subject numbers and strengthen the CDR3 publicity analysis. The investigation overall reported the following: Compared with post-natal repertoires, fetal gammadelta thymocyte repertoires had previously been reported to be enriched for TRDV2, TRGV8 and TRGV9 usage, low N additions and public CDR3s.

In regard to this clone: Its recognized antigen is unknown. Base qualities were left out, and no much larger clone turns up one base away.

The run used an Illumina MiSeq. On the study's bioinformatics: For the publicity analysis, the Vgamma9Vdelta2 and nonVgamma9Vdelta2 bulk CDR3 files from each subject were merged to form one combined repertoire per subject. CDR3 publicity was given a score from 0 to 19 by checking each amino acid sequence across 9 single-cell datasets and some 11 bulk repertoires with base R and dplyr. Public reads were reanalyzed in TCRdb with CATT, and rows carrying the same DNA were merged afterwards. What appears here as the V and J calls and clone size reflects TCRdb's work, not the paper's. Within this sample are around 1,200 delta-chain clones, with about a third of them counted one time only. The top ten constitute 7% of the sample. Germline trimming amounts to 1 base on V and 1 base on J, with 34 as the count of junction bases outside the gene matches. CDR1 and CDR2, looked up from the germline V gene, are TSWWSYY and QGS. The CDR3 measures 26 amino acids from cysteine to phenylalanine. CDR3 DNA only is kept here, 78 bases in frame from base 1.

Thymocytes were stained with Zombie NIR viability dye and antibodies against CD3 (UCHT1), TCRgammadelta (11F2), TCRVgamma9 (IMMU360) and TCRVdelta2 (IMMU389). TRD and TRG CDR3 repertoires were generated in bulk, separately, from sorted Vgamma9Vdelta2 and nonVgamma9Vdelta2 gammadelta thymocytes obtained from human fetal and pediatric thymuses. Pediatric thymus tissue was obtained in Belgium from children undergoing cardiac surgery. The ages of the pediatric thymus donors in the study ranged between roughly 1 and 11 years. Thymic cell suspensions from fetal and post-natal thymuses were prepared as previously described. NonVgamma9Vdelta2 thymocytes were sorted as CD3+ gammadeltaTCR+ cells that did not have the Vgamma9+Vdelta2+ phenotype. Cells were sorted on a FACS Aria III cell sorter (BD Biosciences).

The material sequenced was non-Vgamma9Vdelta2 gamma-delta T cells from the thymus. The cell subset or site label, read with the paper, signifies: CD3+gammadeltaTCR+ thymocytes not co-expressing Vgamma9 and Vdelta2. This receptor chain uses TRDV1 and TRDJ1, with 9 bases in between that match TRDD3. This TCR came from a child who underwent cardiac surgery and was recorded as healthy. The CDR3 region has the sequence CALGERLSPNGLPCTGGRQFTDKLIF. The sequenced DNA is TGTGCTCTTGGGGAACGGCTTAGTCCCAACGGCCTTCCTTGTACTGGGGGACGTCAATTCACCGATAAACTCATCTTT.